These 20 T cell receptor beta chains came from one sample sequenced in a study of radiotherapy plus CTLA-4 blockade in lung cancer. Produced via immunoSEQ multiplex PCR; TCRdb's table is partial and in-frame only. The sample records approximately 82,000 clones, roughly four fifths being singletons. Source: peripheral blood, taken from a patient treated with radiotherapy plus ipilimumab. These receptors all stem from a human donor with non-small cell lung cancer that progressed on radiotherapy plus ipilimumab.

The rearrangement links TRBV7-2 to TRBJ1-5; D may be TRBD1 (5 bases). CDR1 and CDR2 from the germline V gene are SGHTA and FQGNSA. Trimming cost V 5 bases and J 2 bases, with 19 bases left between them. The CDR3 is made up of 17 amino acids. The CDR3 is CASSPRVGGAGNQPQHF. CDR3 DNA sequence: TGTGCCAGCAGCCCCCGCGTGGGGGGTGCGGGCAATCAGCCCCAGCATTTT.

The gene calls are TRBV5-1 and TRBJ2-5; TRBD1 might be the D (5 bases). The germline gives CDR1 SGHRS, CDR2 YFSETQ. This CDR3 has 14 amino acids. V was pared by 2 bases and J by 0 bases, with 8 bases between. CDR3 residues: CASSFDSNQETQYF. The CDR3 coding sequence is TGCGCCAGCAGCTTCGACAGCAACCAAGAGACCCAGTACTTC.

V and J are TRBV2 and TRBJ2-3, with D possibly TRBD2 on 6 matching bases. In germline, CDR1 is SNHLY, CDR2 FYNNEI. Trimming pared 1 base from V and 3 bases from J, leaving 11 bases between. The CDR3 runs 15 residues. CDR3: CASSEGGASTDTQYF. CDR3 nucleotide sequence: TGTGCCAGCAGTGAAGGCGGGGCCAGTACAGATACGCAGTATTTT.

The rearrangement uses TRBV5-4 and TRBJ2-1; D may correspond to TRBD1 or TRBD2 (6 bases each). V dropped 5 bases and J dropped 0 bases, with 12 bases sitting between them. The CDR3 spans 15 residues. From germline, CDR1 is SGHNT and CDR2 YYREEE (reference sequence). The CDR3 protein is CASSMKGGSYNEQFF. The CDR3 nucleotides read TGTGCCAGCAGTATGAAGGGGGGCTCCTACAATGAGCAGTTCTTC.

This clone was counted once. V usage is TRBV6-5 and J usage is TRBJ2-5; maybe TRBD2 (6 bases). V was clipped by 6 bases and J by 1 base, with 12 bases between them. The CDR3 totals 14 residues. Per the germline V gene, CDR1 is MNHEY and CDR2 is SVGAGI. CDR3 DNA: TGTGCCAGCAGGGTCTTTAGCGGCCAAGAGACCCAGTACTTC. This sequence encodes CASRVFSGQETQYF.

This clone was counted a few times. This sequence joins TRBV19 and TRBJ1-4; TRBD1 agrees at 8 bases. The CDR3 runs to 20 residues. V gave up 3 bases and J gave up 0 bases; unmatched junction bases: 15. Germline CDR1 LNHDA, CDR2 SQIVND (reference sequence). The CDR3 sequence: CASSIPSYGTGYATNEKLFF. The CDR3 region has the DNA TGTGCCAGTAGTATCCCCAGCTACGGGACAGGCTATGCAACTAATGAAAAACTGTTTTTT.

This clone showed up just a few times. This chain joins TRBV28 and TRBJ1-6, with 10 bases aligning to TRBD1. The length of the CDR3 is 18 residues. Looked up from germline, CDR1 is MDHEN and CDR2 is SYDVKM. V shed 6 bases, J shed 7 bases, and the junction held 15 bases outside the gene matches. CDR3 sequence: CASSPPDRGISKNSPLHF. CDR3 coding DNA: TGTGCCAGCAGCCCACCGGACAGGGGGATTTCAAAGAATTCACCCCTCCACTTT.

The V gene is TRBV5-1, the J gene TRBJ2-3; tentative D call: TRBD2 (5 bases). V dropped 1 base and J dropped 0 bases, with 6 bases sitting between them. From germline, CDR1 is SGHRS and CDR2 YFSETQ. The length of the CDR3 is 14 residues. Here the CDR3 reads CASSLSGSTDTQYF. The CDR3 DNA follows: TGCGCCAGCAGCTTGTCGGGGAGCACAGATACGCAGTATTTT.

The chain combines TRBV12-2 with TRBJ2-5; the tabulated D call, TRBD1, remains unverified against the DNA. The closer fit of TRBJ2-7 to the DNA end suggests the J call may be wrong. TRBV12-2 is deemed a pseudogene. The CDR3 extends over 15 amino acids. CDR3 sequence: CASRLGPGATYEQYF. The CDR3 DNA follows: TGTGCAAGTCGCTTAGGTCCAGGGGCGACCTACGAGCAGTACTTC.

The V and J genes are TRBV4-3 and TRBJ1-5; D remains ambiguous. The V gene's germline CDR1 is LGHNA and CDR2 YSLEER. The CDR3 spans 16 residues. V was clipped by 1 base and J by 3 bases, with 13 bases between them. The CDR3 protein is CASSQGAVGLNQPQHF. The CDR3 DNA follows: TGCGCCAGCAGCCAAGGGGCAGTTGGGCTCAATCAGCCCCAGCATTTT.

The CDR3 reads CASTPPGLAATGELFF. CDR3 DNA sequence: TGTGCCAGCACCCCACCGGGACTAGCGGCAACCGGGGAGCTGTTTTTT. The rearrangement joins TRBV7-9 to TRBJ2-2; 11 bases align to TRBD2. Germline-derived CDR1 and CDR2 are SEHNR and FQNEAQ (reference sequence). This CDR3 region has 16 residues. Unmatched junction bases numbered 9, after V lost 7 bases and J lost 5 bases.

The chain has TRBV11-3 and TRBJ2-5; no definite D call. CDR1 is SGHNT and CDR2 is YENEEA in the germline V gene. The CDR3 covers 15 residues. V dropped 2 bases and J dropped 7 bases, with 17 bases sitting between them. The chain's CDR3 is CASSLNPTRTGTQYF. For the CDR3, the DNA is TGTGCCAGCAGCTTAAATCCAACCCGGACGGGGACCCAGTACTTC.

The CDR3 sequence: CASSSIRGRADTQYF. DNA of the CDR3: TGTGCCAGCAGCTCCATCCGCGGGAGGGCAGATACGCAGTATTTT. The chain has TRBV7-2 and TRBJ2-3; TRBD2 aligns across 9 bases. This CDR3 is 15 amino acids long. With V trimmed by 4 bases and J by 4 bases, 6 bases remained unmatched. Germline CDR1 and CDR2: SGHTA and FQGNSA. Combining the CDR3 with reference TRBV7-2 and TRBJ2-3 gives the whole variable domain GAGVSQSPSNKVTEKGKDVELRCDPISGHTALYWYRQSLGQGLEFLIYFQGNSAPDKSGLPSDRFSAERTGGSVSTLTIQRTQQEDSAVYLCASSSIRGRADTQYFGPGTRLTVL.

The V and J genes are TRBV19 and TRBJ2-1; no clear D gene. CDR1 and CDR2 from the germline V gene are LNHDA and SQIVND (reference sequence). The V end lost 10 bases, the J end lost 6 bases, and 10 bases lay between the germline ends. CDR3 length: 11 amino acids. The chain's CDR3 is CATKSSNEQFF. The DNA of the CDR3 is TGTGCCACAAAGTCGAGCAATGAGCAGTTCTTC.

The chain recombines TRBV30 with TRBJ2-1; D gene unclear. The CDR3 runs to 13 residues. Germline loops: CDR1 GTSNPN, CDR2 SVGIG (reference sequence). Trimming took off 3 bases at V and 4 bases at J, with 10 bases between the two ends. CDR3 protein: CAWRSPSYNEQFF. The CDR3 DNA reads TGTGCCTGGAGGTCCCCCTCTTACAATGAGCAGTTCTTC.

Here the CDR3 reads CASNRGARGDSPLHF. The CDR3 DNA reads TGTGCCAGCAATCGGGGTGCCCGGGGGGATTCACCCCTCCACTTT. The V call is TRBV5-5, the J call TRBJ1-6; D is perhaps TRBD1 (5 bases). CDR3 size: 15 residues. With 6 bases removed from V and 8 bases from J, the gap between germline ends came to 18 bases. Germline V CDR1 and CDR2: SGHKS, YYEKEE (reference sequence).

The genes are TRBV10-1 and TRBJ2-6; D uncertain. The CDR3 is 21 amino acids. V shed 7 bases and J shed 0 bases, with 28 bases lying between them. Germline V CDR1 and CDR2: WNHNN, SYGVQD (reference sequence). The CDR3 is CASTVLMCGSLMDSGANVLTF. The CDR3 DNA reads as TGCGCCAGCACCGTTCTTATGTGTGGCAGCCTTATGGACTCTGGGGCCAACGTCCTGACTTTC.

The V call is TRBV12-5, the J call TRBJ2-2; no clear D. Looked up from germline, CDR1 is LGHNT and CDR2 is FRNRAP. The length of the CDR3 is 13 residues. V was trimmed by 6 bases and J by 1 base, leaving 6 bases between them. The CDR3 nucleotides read TGTGCTAGTGGCTCATTGAACACCGGGGAGCTGTTTTTT. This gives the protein CASGSLNTGELFF. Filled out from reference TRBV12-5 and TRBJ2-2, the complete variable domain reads DARVTQTPRHKVTEMGQEVTMRCQPILGHNTVFWYRQTMMQGLELLAYFRNRAPLDDSGMPKDRFSAEMPDATLATLKIQPSEPRDSAVYFCASGSLNTGELFFGEGSRLTVL.

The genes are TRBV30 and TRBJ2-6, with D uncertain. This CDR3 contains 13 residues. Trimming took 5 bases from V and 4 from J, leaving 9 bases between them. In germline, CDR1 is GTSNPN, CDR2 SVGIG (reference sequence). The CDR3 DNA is TGTGCCTGGGCTATAGCAGGGGCCAACGTCCTGACTTTC. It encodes CAWAIAGANVLTF.

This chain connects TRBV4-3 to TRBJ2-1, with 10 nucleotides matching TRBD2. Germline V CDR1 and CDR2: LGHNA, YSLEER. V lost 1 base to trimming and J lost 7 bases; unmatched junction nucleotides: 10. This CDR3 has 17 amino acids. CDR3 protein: CASSQGWLAGAWNEQFF. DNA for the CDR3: TGCGCCAGCAGCCAAGGGTGGCTAGCGGGAGCTTGGAATGAGCAGTTCTTC.